The 25 T cell receptor beta chains below come from one sample, sequenced in a study of CD8 T cells in ankylosing spondylitis. Findings of the study overall: Blood of patients with ankylosing spondylitis appeared to be characterized by a TCR beta motif of roughly eight highly homologous variants.

TCRdb re-called the 5' RACE reads with MiXCR, one entry per CDR3 protein. Here the sample spans almost 400,000 distinct CDR3 sequences, more than 20% being singletons. Antigens for these TCRs are unknown. The sample taken for sequencing was blood, either unsorted or a sorted T cell fraction (not recorded which). These receptors were obtained from a male donor with ankylosing spondylitis.

The chain is built from TRBV27 and TRBJ1-1; D is uncertain. The CDR3 loop spans 15 amino acids. Trimming stripped 3 bases from V and 1 base from J, with 12 bases between. Germline V CDR1 and CDR2: MNHEY, SMNVEV (reference sequence). The CDR3 here is CASSLQVPQNTEAFF. CDR3 bases: TGTGCCAGCAGTTTGCAAGTCCCTCAGAACACTGAAGCTTTCTTT.

This clonotype was counted between two and nine times. The chain uses TRBV27 and TRBJ2-2; 14 bases line up with TRBD2. The CDR3 sequence is 16 residues long. Germline trimming cut 8 bases from V and 8 bases from J; bases unmatched to any gene: 10. The germline CDR1 and CDR2 sequences are MNHEY and SMNVEV (reference sequence). The CDR3 DNA sequence: TGTGCCAGCGGGACTAGCGGGAGTTATGAGCTTGGGGAGCTGTTTTTT. Translation gives CASGTSGSYELGELFF.

This clonotype was observed a handful of times. The CDR3 DNA reads as TGTGCCAGCAGCTTAGTGACCCCGGTTAGGTATGGCTACACCTTC. As protein: CASSLVTPVRYGYTF. The V and J genes are TRBV7-2 and TRBJ1-2; the D is unclear. Per the germline V gene, CDR1 is SGHTA and CDR2 is FQGNSA. Trimming shortened V by 1 base and J by 5 bases, and 14 bases separated the two germline ends. The CDR3 contains 15 residues. Based on the CDR3 plus reference TRBV7-2 and TRBJ1-2, the full variable domain is GAGVSQSPSNKVTEKGKDVELRCDPISGHTALYWYRQSLGQGLEFLIYFQGNSAPDKSGLPSDRFSAERTGGSVSTLTIQRTQQEDSAVYLCASSLVTPVRYGYTFGSGTRLTVV.

The chain uses TRBV15 and TRBJ1-1; weak D call: TRBD1 (5 bases). Germline V gives CDR1 LNHNV, CDR2 YYDKDF (reference sequence). CDR3 length: 13 amino acids. V lost 7 bases and J lost 2, with 11 bases in between. The CDR3 region is CATTDSANTEAFF. The CDR3 DNA sequence: TGTGCCACCACTGACAGCGCAAACACTGAAGCTTTCTTT. The full variable domain, with the rest looked up from reference TRBV15 and TRBJ1-1, is DAMVIQNPRYQVTQFGKPVTLSCSQTLNHNVMYWYQQKSSQAPKLLFHYYDKDFNNEADTPDNFQSRRPNTSFCFLDIRSPGLGDTAMYLCATTDSANTEAFFGQGTRLTVV.

The genes are TRBV7-3 and TRBJ2-6, with D perhaps assigned TRBD1 or TRBD2 (5 bases each). Germline CDR1 is SGHTA and CDR2 is FQGTGA. The V gene lost 3 bases and the J gene lost 1 base, with 13 bases spanning the gap. The CDR3 has 17 residues. The CDR3 DNA is TGTGCCAGCAGCTTTCCTACAGGCGGGTCTGGGGCCAACGTCCTGACTTTC. As protein: CASSFPTGGSGANVLTF.

The chain has TRBV20-1 and TRBJ1-4; 7 bases match TRBD1. The CDR3 is 12 amino acids. Unmatched junction bases numbered 4, after V lost 6 bases and J lost 6 bases. Germline lookup yields CDR1 DFQATT and CDR2 SNEGSKA (reference sequence). This CDR3 reads CSASQGDEKLFF. The CDR3 coding sequence is TGCAGTGCCTCCCAGGGGGATGAAAAACTGTTTTTT.

The rearrangement joins TRBV5-1 to TRBJ2-3; D call uncertain. The V gene lost 0 bases and the J gene lost 6 bases, with 8 bases spanning the gap. The length of the CDR3 is 13 residues. Looked up from germline, CDR1 is SGHRS and CDR2 is YFSETQ. CDR3 sequence: CASSLAFEDTQYF. In DNA form, the CDR3 reads TGCGCCAGCAGCTTGGCTTTTGAGGATACGCAGTATTTT.

This clonotype appeared a few times. The rearrangement joins TRBV14 to TRBJ2-2; a weak D match, TRBD2 (6 bases). Deletions cut 4 bases from V and 6 bases from J, with 9 bases between. The CDR3 extends over 13 amino acids. CDR1 SGHDN and CDR2 FVKESK come from the germline V gene. CDR3 sequence (DNA): TGTGCCAGCAGCCGGCTAGCGTCCGGGGAGCTGTTTTTT. Translating gives CASSRLASGELFF. The full variable domain, in which reference TRBV14 and TRBJ2-2 provide the parts outside the CDR3, is EAGVTQFPSHSVIEKGQTVTLRCDPISGHDNLYWYRRVMGKEIKFLLHFVKESKQDESGMPNNRFLAERTGGTYSTLKVQPAELEDSGVYFCASSRLASGELFFGEGSRLTVL.

This clonotype was recorded many times. The junction departs from the called germline gene at one end, perhaps through a read error. The chain is built from TRBV7-7 and TRBJ2-1; 7 bases fit TRBD1. There are 18 residues in the CDR3. Per the germline V gene, CDR1 is SSHAT and CDR2 is FNYEAQ (reference sequence). CDR3 DNA: TGTGCTAGCAGCCGATACGTCCGGGACAGAATACAGTACAATGAGCAGTTCTTC. Protein sequence: CASSRYVRDRIQYNEQFF.

This clonotype was counted at least ten times. This chain connects TRBV29-1 to TRBJ2-1, with no clear D. V lost 3 bases to trimming and J lost 4 bases, with 13 bases between them. Germline CDR1 is SQVTM and CDR2 is ANQGSEA. The CDR3 loop spans 14 amino acids. For the CDR3, the DNA is TGCAGCGTTGAGGCCGGAGCCGGGTACAATGAGCAGTTCTTC. Protein sequence: CSVEAGAGYNEQFF.

The rearrangement links TRBV6-1 to TRBJ1-1; TRBD1 might be the D (5 bases). Trimming took 6 bases from V and 0 from J, leaving 8 bases between them. Germline V gene data show CDR1 as MNHNS and CDR2 as SASEGT. The CDR3 loop spans 13 amino acids. The CDR3 is CASRGRLNTEAFF. CDR3 sequence (DNA): TGTGCCAGCAGGGGACGGTTGAACACTGAAGCTTTCTTT.

This clonotype has just a few counts. The V and J genes are TRBV20-1 and TRBJ2-1; possibly TRBD2 for D (6 bases). The V and J ends lost 1 base and 7 bases respectively, with 11 bases between them. Germline-derived CDR1 and CDR2 are DFQATT and SNEGSKA (reference sequence). CDR3 length: 13 amino acids. CDR3 protein: CSARAGVWNEQFF. The CDR3 DNA reads TGCAGTGCTAGAGCGGGAGTTTGGAATGAGCAGTTCTTC.

The chain uses TRBV18 and TRBJ2-7; 8 nucleotides align to TRBD2. CDR1 KGHSH and CDR2 LQKENI come from the germline V gene. V lost 4 bases and J lost 0; bases outside the gene matches: 17. The CDR3 runs 19 residues. In nucleotides, the CDR3 is TGTGCCAGCTCACAAGCGAGCGTCAGCGGGAGAGGGGGCTCCTACGAGCAGTACTTC. Translating gives CASSQASVSGRGGSYEQYF.

Worth noting for this clonotype: One base away lies a much larger clone, so this may be a sequencing read error. The rearrangement joins TRBV5-3 to TRBJ2-1; a weak D match, TRBD2 (6 bases). TRBV5-3 is an ORF; its function is uncertain. This CDR3 contains 17 residues. Between the trimmed V and J ends, which lost 4 bases and 1 base, there was a span of 18 bases. This chain's CDR3 is CARSPLAGRGSYNEQFF. CDR3 DNA sequence: TGTGCCAGAAGCCCCTTAGCCGGGAGAGGGTCCTACAATGAGCAGTTCTTC.

This chain joins TRBV4-3 and TRBJ2-4; perhaps TRBD2 as D (5 bases). This CDR3 has 16 amino acids. Between the trimmed V and J ends, which lost 1 base and 1 base, there was a span of 11 bases. Germline CDR1 is LGHNA and CDR2 is YSLEER. Here the CDR3 reads CASSQGRGMAKNIQYF. The CDR3 DNA sequence: TGCGCCAGCAGCCAAGGGAGAGGGATGGCCAAAAACATTCAGTACTTC.

DNA of the CDR3: TGCAGTGCAACTCCGGGACAGGGTCCATACGAGCAGTACTTC. Encoded protein: CSATPGQGPYEQYF. The chain joins TRBV20-1 to TRBJ2-7, with 9 nucleotides matching TRBD1. J lost 4 bases, V lost 6 bases, and 10 bases had no gene match. Per the germline V gene, CDR1 is DFQATT and CDR2 is SNEGSKA (reference sequence). This CDR3 spans 14 amino acids.

The chain links TRBV24-1 to TRBJ1-5; no clear D gene. The germline V and J ends were trimmed by 6 bases and 6 bases, with 14 bases remaining between them. This CDR3 is built from 14 residues. In germline, CDR1 is KGHDR, CDR2 SFDVKD. CDR3 nucleotide sequence: TGTGCCACCAGTTCGCAGGCATATAGTCAGCCCCAGCATTTT. Amino acids: CATSSQAYSQPQHF.

This chain links TRBV19 with TRBJ2-7, with TRBD1 matching over 9 bases. The V and J ends lost 4 bases and 6 bases, in that order; junction bases with no gene match: 7. CDR3 length equals 14 residues. CDR1 is LNHDA, CDR2 SQIVND, per germline (reference sequence). The CDR3 spells CASSRTGDEGEQYF. The DNA of the CDR3 is TGTGCCAGTAGTAGGACAGGGGACGAGGGCGAGCAGTACTTC.

The V call is TRBV7-3, the J call TRBJ1-1; no reliable D call. V gave up 5 bases and J gave up 3 bases, with 13 bases separating them. CDR3 length: 14 residues. Germline CDR1 reads SGHTA; CDR2 reads FQGTGA. CDR3 sequence reads: CASSPVGPDTEAFF. CDR3 sequence (DNA): TGTGCCAGCAGCCCCGTCGGGCCCGACACTGAAGCTTTCTTT.

This clonotype was counted only a few times. The rearrangement uses TRBV5-1 and TRBJ2-1, with D possibly TRBD2 on 6 matching bases. Germline lookup yields CDR1 SGHRS and CDR2 YFSETQ. The CDR3 consists of 17 residues. V was shortened by 3 bases and J by 0 bases, with 16 bases between the two germline ends. In DNA, the CDR3 is TGCGCCAGCAGCTCCAAACTAGCTATTAGCTCCTACAATGAGCAGTTCTTC. Its translation is CASSSKLAISSYNEQFF.

This clonotype came up a few times. The chain combines TRBV29-1 with TRBJ1-1, with D perhaps matching TRBD1 (5 bases). The CDR3 spans 13 residues. The germline gives CDR1 SQVTM, CDR2 ANQGSEA. V lost 3 bases to trimming and J lost 4 bases, with 12 bases between them. For the CDR3, the DNA is TGCAGCGTTGAGACAGAAAGATTCACTGAAGCTTTCTTT. This codes for CSVETERFTEAFF.

A few counts support this clonotype. A much bigger clone sits one base away, suggesting this may be a read error. The V gene is TRBV5-1, the J gene TRBJ1-1, with a tentative D call TRBD1 (6 bases). The CDR3 runs to 15 residues. Germline lookup yields CDR1 SGHRS and CDR2 YFSETQ. The CDR3 DNA reads as TGCGCCAGGAGCTTGGCCCAAGGGGGTGGCACTGAAGCTTTCTTT. Protein product: CARSLAQGGGTEAFF.

The rearrangement joins TRBV11-1 to TRBJ2-7; TRBD2 matches at 8 bases. The CDR3 sequence is 18 residues long. The V gene's germline CDR1 is SGHAT and CDR2 FQDESV (reference sequence). The V gene end was trimmed by 1 base and the J gene end by 2 bases; junction bases not matched to a gene: 13. CDR3 sequence reads: CASSLVLEYREGPYEQYF. Here the CDR3 DNA reads TGTGCCAGCAGCTTAGTTCTCGAATATCGGGAGGGCCCCTACGAGCAGTACTTC.

DNA of the CDR3: TGTGCCAGCAGCTTAGCCACAGCATGGCCGGTCCTTTACGAGCAGTACTTC. It is translated as CASSLATAWPVLYEQYF. The V and J genes are TRBV7-2 and TRBJ2-7; D uncertain. The CDR3 spans 17 residues. V lost 0 bases, J lost 4 bases, and 19 bases lay in between. Germline V lookup: CDR1 SGHTA, CDR2 FQGNSA.

This clonotype was observed a few times. The chain has TRBV20-1 and TRBJ2-1; D may be TRBD2 (5 bases). Germline V gene data show CDR1 as DFQATT and CDR2 as SNEGSKA (reference sequence). V lost 1 base to trimming and J lost 0 bases, with 10 bases between them. The CDR3 has 15 residues. In nucleotides, the CDR3 is TGCAGTGCTAGAGGCGGACTCGGCTCCTACAATGAGCAGTTCTTC. It is translated as CSARGGLGSYNEQFF.